This record looks at one TCR beta chain sequence and its context. This entry is derived from a study of blood T cell repertoires in COVID-19. Germline V gene sequence: CDR1 SGDLS, CDR2 YYNGEE. The CDR3 loop spans 14 amino acids. Trimming stripped 0 bases from V and 10 bases from J, with 14 bases between. In the authors' methods: Estimates of nucleated cell counts were drawn from the amplification of reference gene primers. TCRdb's copy holds only in-frame clones and misses some; the assay was immunoSEQ multiplex PCR. V and J calls plus clone size are reproduced from that table; the DNA served to infer D and trimming. The table has tens of thousands of clones, around 86% seen once.

V gene TRBV9 combines with J gene TRBJ2-1, with no clear D. The clonotype comes from a man in his sixties with COVID-19, enrolled during active disease. The source material was peripheral blood. This CDR3 reads CASSVASSLGEQFF. The DNA for the CDR3 is TGTGCCAGCAGCGTAGCAAGTAGCCTTGGGGAGCAGTTCTTC.